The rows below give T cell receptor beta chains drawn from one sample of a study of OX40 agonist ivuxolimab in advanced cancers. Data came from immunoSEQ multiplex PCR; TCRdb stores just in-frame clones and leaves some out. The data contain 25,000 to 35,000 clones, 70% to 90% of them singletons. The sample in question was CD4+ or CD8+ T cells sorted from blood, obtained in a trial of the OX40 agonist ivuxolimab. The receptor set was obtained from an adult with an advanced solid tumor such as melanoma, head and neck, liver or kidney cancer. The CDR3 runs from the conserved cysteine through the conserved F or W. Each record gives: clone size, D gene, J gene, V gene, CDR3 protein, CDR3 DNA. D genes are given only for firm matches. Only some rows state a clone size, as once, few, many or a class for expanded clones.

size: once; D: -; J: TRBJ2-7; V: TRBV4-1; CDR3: CASSQAGGISSYEQYF; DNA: TGCGCCAGCAGCCAAGCTGGAGGGATTAGCTCCTACGAGCAGTACTTC
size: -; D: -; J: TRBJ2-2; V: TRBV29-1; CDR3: CSVEDQGTGELFF; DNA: TGCAGCGTTGAAGATCAAGGAACCGGGGAGCTGTTTTTT
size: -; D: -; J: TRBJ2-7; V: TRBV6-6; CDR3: CASSRPGIYEQYF; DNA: TGTGCCAGCAGCCGCCCGGGGATCTACGAGCAGTACTTC
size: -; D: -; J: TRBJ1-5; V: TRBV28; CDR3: CASSSGRWGYSNQPQHF; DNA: TGTGCCAGCAGTTCCGGACGGTGGGGGTATAGCAATCAGCCCCAGCATTTT
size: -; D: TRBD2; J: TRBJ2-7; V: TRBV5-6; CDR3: CASSSWGAGPQEQYF; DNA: TGTGCCAGCAGCTCCTGGGGAGCGGGGCCGCAGGAGCAGTACTTC
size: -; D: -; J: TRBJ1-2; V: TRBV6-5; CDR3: CASSSIDGYTF; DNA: TGTGCCAGCAGCAGTATAGATGGCTACACCTTC
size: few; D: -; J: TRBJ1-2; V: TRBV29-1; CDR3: CSVELGGAWNGYTF; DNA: TGCAGCGTTGAACTCGGGGGCGCATGGAATGGCTACACCTTC
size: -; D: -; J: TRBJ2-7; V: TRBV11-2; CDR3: CASSLGDSAYEQYF; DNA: TGTGCCAGCAGCTTAGGTGACTCAGCCTACGAGCAGTACTTC
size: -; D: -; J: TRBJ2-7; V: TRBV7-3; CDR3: CASSLNSVYEQYF; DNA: TGTGCCAGCAGCTTAAATTCAGTCTACGAGCAGTACTTC
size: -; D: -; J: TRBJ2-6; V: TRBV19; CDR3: CASSMGMATGANVLTF; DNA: TGTGCCAGTAGTATGGGGATGGCTACTGGGGCCAACGTCCTGACTTTC
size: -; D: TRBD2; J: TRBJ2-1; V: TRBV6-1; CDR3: CASSEALAGGPWAYNEQFF; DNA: TGTGCCAGCAGTGAAGCTTTAGCGGGAGGGCCGTGGGCCTACAATGAGCAGTTCTTC
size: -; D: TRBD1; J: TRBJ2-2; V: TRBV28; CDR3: CASSSMIQGGRTGELFF; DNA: TGTGCCAGCAGTTCAATGATACAGGGGGGAAGGACCGGGGAGCTGTTTTTT
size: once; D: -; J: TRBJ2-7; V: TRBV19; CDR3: CASSEGPENPYEQYF; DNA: TGTGCCAGTAGCGAGGGGCCGGAGAATCCCTACGAGCAGTACTTC
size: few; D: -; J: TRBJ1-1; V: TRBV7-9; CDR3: CASSPLNTEAFF; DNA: TGTGCCAGCAGCCCCCTGAACACTGAAGCTTTCTTT
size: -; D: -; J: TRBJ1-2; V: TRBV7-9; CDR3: CASSQESRYGYTF; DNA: TGTGCCAGCAGCCAAGAATCTCGCTATGGCTACACCTTC
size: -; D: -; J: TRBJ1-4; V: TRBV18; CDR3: CASSPTHLSTQTENEKLFF; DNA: TGTGCCAGCTCACCAACTCACCTCTCAACACAGACTGAAAATGAAAAACTGTTTTTT
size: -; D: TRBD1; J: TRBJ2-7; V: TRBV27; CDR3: CASSSRQGGIEQYF; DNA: TGTGCCAGCAGTTCCCGACAGGGCGGAATCGAGCAGTACTTC
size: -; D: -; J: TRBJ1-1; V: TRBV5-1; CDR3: CASRYSLGTEAFF; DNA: TGCGCCAGCAGATACAGTTTGGGGACTGAAGCTTTCTTT
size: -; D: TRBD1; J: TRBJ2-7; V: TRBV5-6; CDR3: CASSLGSDRAYEQYF; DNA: TGTGCCAGCAGCTTAGGTTCGGACAGGGCCTACGAGCAGTACTTC
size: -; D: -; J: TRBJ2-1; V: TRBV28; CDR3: CASSGDRPESWEQFF; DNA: TGTGCCAGCAGTGGTGACAGACCAGAATCTTGGGAGCAGTTCTTC
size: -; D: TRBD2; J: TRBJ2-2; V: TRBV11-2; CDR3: CASSPSLAGGYTGELFF; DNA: TGTGCCAGCAGCCCAAGTTTAGCGGGGGGTTACACCGGGGAGCTGTTTTTT
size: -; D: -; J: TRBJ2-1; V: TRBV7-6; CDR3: CASSPRTGDNEQFF; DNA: TGTGCCAGCAGCCCCCGAACGGGGGATAATGAGCAGTTCTTC
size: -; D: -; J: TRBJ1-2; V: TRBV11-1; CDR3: CASSPQGSYGYTF; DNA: TGTGCCAGCAGCCCACAGGGCTCCTATGGCTACACCTTC
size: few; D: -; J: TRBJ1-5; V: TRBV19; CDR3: CASSKVAQGNQPQHF; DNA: TGTGCCAGTAGTAAGGTCGCACAGGGCAATCAGCCCCAGCATTTT
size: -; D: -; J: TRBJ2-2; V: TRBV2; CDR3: CASSDYRNTGELFF; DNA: TGTGCCAGCAGTGATTACAGGAACACCGGGGAGCTGTTTTTT
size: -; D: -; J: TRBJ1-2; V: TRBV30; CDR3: CASHLPGYGYTF; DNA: TGTGCCTCACACCTTCCGGGCTATGGCTACACCTTC
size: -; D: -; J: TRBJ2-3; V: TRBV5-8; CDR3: CASSRGTVETDTQYF; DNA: TGTGCCAGCAGCCGGGGGACGGTTGAGACAGATACGCAGTATTTT
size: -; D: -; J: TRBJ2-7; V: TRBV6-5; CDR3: CASRWGSGDYEQYF; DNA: TGTGCCAGCAGGTGGGGCAGCGGAGACTACGAGCAGTACTTC
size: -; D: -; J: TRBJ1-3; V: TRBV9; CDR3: CASSVEGAAGNTIYF; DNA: TGTGCCAGCAGCGTAGAAGGGGCTGCTGGAAACACCATATATTTT
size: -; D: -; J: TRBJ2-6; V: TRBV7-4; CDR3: CASSLRVCSGANVLTF; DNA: TGTGCCAGCAGCTTACGCGTTTGCTCTGGGGCCAACGTCCTGACTTTC
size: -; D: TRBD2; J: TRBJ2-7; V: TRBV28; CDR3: CASSPLAETYEQYF; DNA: TGTGCCAGCAGCCCCCTAGCGGAGACCTACGAGCAGTACTTC
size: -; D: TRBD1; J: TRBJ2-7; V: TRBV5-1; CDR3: CASSFLRDSLGEQYF; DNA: TGCGCCAGCAGCTTTCTCCGGGACAGTCTCGGGGAGCAGTACTTC
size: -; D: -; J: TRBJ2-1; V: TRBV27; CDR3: CASSLSQGVYNEQFF; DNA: TGTGCCAGCAGTTTATCGCAGGGAGTCTACAATGAGCAGTTCTTC
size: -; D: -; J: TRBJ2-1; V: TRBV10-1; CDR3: CASSMGPRGNEQFF; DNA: TGCGCCAGCAGTATGGGGCCCCGGGGCAATGAGCAGTTCTTC
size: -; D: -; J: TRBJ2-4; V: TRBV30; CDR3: CAGRDIKNIQYF; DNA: TGTGCCGGCAGGGACATAAAAAACATTCAGTACTTC